The clone carrying this TCR beta chain came up many times. Its antigen is as yet unknown. From germline, CDR1 is SGHTA and CDR2 FQGNSA. This CDR3 region has 15 residues. The V and J ends lost 2 bases and 4 bases respectively, with 14 bases between them. The sample originates from a study of T cells in Graves' hyperthyroidism and ophthalmopathy. Study summary: At initial diagnosis, before any treatment had begun, peripheral blood was obtained. Study results and caveats: Most thyroid clonotypes expanded above 0.001 were also detected in blood.

The investigators amplified TCR beta CDR3 regions from RNA transcripts. An initial round of RT-PCR targeting the TCR CDR3 relied on the HTBI primer set. Using its own MiXCR run on the multiplex PCR reads, TCRdb lists one record per CDR3 protein. The data contain about 360,000 distinct CDR3 sequences, 13% of them singletons. Out of over 9 ml of fresh peripheral blood came the PBMCs. The source material was blood. The chain carries TRBV7-2 and TRBJ2-5; a weak D match, TRBD2 (7 bases). The TCR comes from a woman aged 18 to 35 with Graves' hyperthyroidism. CDR3 nucleotide sequence: TGTGCCAGCAGCTTAAGGGGGGGGTCGGTAGAGACCCAGTACTTC. Its translation: CASSLRGGSVETQYF.